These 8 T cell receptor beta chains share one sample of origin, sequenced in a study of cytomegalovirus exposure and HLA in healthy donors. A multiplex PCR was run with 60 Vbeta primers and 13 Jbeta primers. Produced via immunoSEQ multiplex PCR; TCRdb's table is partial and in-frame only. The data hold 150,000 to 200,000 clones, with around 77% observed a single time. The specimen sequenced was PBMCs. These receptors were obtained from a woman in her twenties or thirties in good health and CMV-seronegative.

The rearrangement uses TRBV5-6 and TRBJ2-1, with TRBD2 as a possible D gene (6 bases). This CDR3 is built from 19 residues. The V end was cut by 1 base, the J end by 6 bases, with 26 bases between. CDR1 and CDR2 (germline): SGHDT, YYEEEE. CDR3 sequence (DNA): TGTGCCAGCAGCTTGTTACTGGATACTCTCGGGAGTGTATCCAATGAGCAGTTCTTC. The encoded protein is CASSLLLDTLGSVSNEQFF.

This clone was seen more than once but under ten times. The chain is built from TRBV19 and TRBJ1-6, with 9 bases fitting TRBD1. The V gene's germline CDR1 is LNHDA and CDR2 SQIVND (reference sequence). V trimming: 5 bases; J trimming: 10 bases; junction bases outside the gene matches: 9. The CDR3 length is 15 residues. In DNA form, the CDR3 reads TGTGCCAGTAGTCAGGGACAGGGAGAAGGATCACCCCTCCACTTT. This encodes CASSQGQGEGSPLHF. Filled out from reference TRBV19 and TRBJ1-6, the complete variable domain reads DGGITQSPKYLFRKEGQNVTLSCEQNLNHDAMYWYRQDPGQGLRLIYYSQIVNDFQKGDIAEGYSVSREKKESFPLTVTSAQKNPTAFYLCASSQGQGEGSPLHFGNGTRLTVT.

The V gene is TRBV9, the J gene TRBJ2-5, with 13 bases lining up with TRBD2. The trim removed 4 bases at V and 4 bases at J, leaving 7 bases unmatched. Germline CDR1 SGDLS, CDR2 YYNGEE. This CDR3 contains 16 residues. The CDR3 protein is CASSTQLAGGVETQYF. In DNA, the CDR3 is TGTGCCAGCAGCACCCAACTAGCGGGAGGGGTAGAGACCCAGTACTTC.

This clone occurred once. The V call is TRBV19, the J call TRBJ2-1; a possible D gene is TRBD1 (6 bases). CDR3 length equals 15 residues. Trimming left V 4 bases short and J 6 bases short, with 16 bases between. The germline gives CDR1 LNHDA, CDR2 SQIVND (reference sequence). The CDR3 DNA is TGTGCCAGTAGTACCATCGGGGTGGGGGCCAATGAGCAGTTCTTC. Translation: CASSTIGVGANEQFF.

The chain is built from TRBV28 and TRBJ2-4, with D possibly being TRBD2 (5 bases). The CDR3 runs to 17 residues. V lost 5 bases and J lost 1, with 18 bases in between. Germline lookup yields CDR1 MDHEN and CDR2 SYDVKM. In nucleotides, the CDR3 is TGTGCCAGCAGTCCATCGGGCGGTCGGGATGCCAAAAACATTCAGTACTTC. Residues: CASSPSGGRDAKNIQYF.

CDR3 protein: CASSAPGQGIGYGYTF. Written as DNA, the CDR3 is TGTGCCAGCAGTGCCCCCGGACAGGGAATCGGCTATGGCTACACCTTC. This chain connects TRBV25-1 to TRBJ1-2, with 8 bases that match TRBD1. The CDR3 covers 16 residues. Trimming removed 4 bases from V and 4 bases from J; junction bases left unmatched: 11. Germline CDR1 reads MGHDK; CDR2 reads SYGVNS.

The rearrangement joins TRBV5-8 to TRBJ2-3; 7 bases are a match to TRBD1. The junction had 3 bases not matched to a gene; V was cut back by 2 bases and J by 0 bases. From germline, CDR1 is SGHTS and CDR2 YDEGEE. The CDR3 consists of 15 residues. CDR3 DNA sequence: TGTGCCAGCAGCTTACTGGGACAGAGCACAGATACGCAGTATTTT. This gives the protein CASSLLGQSTDTQYF.

CDR3 sequence (DNA): TGTGCCAGTAGTATATATCTAGCGGGAGAGAGGTGGGATACGCAGTATTTT. It specifies CASSIYLAGERWDTQYF. This chain joins TRBV19 and TRBJ2-3, with 10 bases that match TRBD2. This CDR3 is 17 amino acids long. With 2 bases clipped from V and 6 bases from J, the junction kept 11 bases outside the gene matches. CDR1 and CDR2 from the germline V gene are LNHDA and SQIVND (reference sequence). Full variable domain (rest looked up from reference TRBV19 and TRBJ2-3): DGGITQSPKYLFRKEGQNVTLSCEQNLNHDAMYWYRQDPGQGLRLIYYSQIVNDFQKGDIAEGYSVSREKKESFPLTVTSAQKNPTAFYLCASSIYLAGERWDTQYFGPGTRLTVL.